A single sample is the source of the 18 T cell receptor beta chains below, sequenced in a study of CD8+ T cells in alopecia areata. Extracted from the samples, RNA was reverse transcribed into cDNA to serve as the sequencing template. Clones were read by immunoSEQ multiplex PCR, and TCRdb kept only the in-frame ones, dropping some. The sample has 200,000 to 300,000 clones, none seen only once; the top ten hold 1.2%. Cell sorting was performed on pooled cutaneous lymph node cells with CD4, CD8alpha, NKG2D, NKG2ACE and other markers. Sequenced input: CD4+ T cells sorted from a lymph node. All receptors derive from a C3H/HeJ mouse with alopecia areata. The MHC haplotype of the strain is H2-k.

The table lists this clone with a few counts. Gene and germline names: mouse. The read finishes 4 residues shy of the CDR3 end, and the germline J gene is used to complete it. Other DNA sequences from this sample encode an identical CDR3 as well. The chain carries TRBV5 and TRBJ1-2, with TRBD1 matching over 7 bases. J was trimmed by 3 bases and V by 6 bases; bases with no gene match: 4. The CDR3 consists of 13 residues. Germline loops: CDR1 LGHNA, CDR2 YNLKQL (reference sequence). CDR3 residues: CASSRTGDSDYTF. The covered CDR3 bases are TGTGCCAGCAGTCGAACAGGGGACTCC.

In its sample, this clone was seen a few times. Gene and germline names: mouse. The CDR3 goes on 3 residues after the read ends, and that part is filled in from the germline J gene. The sample carries other DNA sequences with the same CDR3. The gene calls are TRBV13-1 and TRBJ1-6; no clear D. TRBJ1-6 is an ORF, with its function uncertain. The CDR3 is made up of 12 amino acids. The germline V gene encodes CDR1 NSHNY and CDR2 SYGAGN. Between the trimmed V and J ends, which lost 4 bases and 4 bases, there was a span of 3 bases. The sequenced part of the CDR3 DNA is TGTGCCAGCAGTCTATATAATTCGCCC. This gives the protein CASSLYNSP. The full CDR3 protein reads CASSLYNSPLYF.

Note on this clone: Genes and germline are mouse. The read terminates 4 residues ahead of where the CDR3 ends, so the germline J gene completes it. This CDR3 is also generated by other DNA sequences in the sample. The chain is built from TRBV5 and TRBJ2-3, with a possible D match to TRBD1 (6 bases). The CDR3 length is 15 residues. Trimming cost V 4 bases and J 0 bases, with 11 bases left between them. Germline CDR1 reads LGHNA; CDR2 reads YNLKQL (reference sequence). The chain's CDR3 is CASSLQGGSAETLYF. The DNA read from the CDR3 is TGTGCCAGCAGCCTACAGGGTGGAAGTGCAGAA.

This clone has more than one count but fewer than ten. The germline and genes are mouse ones. This same CDR3 is encoded by further DNA sequences in the sample. The CDR3 here is CAWSLEDSDYTF. The sequenced CDR3 bases are TGTGCCTGGAGTCTGGAGGACTCC. The chain employs TRBV31 and TRBJ1-2; D is uncertain. With the read ending 4 residues before the CDR3 end, the germline J gene is used to fill in that end. Germline lookup yields CDR1 GKSSPN and CDR2 SITVG. The CDR3 extends over 12 amino acids. Trimming took 0 bases from V and 3 from J, leaving 5 bases between them.

In the case of this clone: Gene names refer to mouse genes. Read coverage stops 4 residues before the CDR3 terminus; the germline J gene supplies the remainder. The V and J genes are TRBV19 and TRBJ2-2, with TRBD2 as a possible D gene (6 bases). CDR1 and CDR2 from the germline V gene are FNHDT and SITEND (reference sequence). V shed 5 bases and J shed 3 bases, with 11 bases lying between them. There are 14 residues in the CDR3. This CDR3 reads CASSPVGDTGQLYF. CDR3 bases read: TGTGCCAGCAGCCCAGTGGGGGACACCGGG.

Details on this clone: Here the gene names and germline are mouse. The DNA ends 4 residues before the CDR3 does, and the rest of the CDR3 is filled in from the germline J gene. The chain couples TRBV31 to TRBJ2-2; 10 bases are shared with TRBD2. The CDR3 is 17 residues long. Germline V CDR1 and CDR2: GKSSPN, SITVG. Losses at the gene ends were 3 bases for V and 0 bases for J; bases not matched to a gene: 7. CDR3 DNA, as far as it was read: TGTGCCTGGAGCCCGACTGGGGGGCGAACAAACACCGGG. This sequence encodes CAWSPTGGRTNTG. The entire CDR3 is CAWSPTGGRTNTGQLYF. The entire variable domain, with the rest obtained from reference TRBV31 and TRBJ2-2, is as follows: AQTIHQWPVAEIKAVGSPLSLGCTIKGKSSPNLYWYWQATGGTLQQLFYSITVGQVESVVQLNLSASRPKDDQFILSTEKLLLSHSGFYLCAWSPTGGRTNTGQLYFGEGSKLTVL.

This clone was detected a few times. The genes and germline here are from mouse. The read finishes 4 residues shy of the CDR3 end, and the germline J gene is used to complete it. The same CDR3 also results from other DNA sequences found in this sample. The chain uses TRBV17 and TRBJ2-7; weak D call: TRBD1 (6 bases). The CDR3 loop spans 14 amino acids. Trimming stripped 3 bases from V and 0 bases from J, with 9 bases between. Per the germline V gene, CDR1 is MNHDT and CDR2 is YYDKIL. The covered CDR3 bases are TGTGCTAGCAGTAGGGGACAAAGCTCCTAT. It is translated as CASSRGQSSY. The entire CDR3 reads CASSRGQSSYEQYF.

Comment on this clone: The gene names given are mouse names. The read is 4 residues too short to cover the CDR3 end, so that end is filled in from the germline J gene. The rearrangement uses TRBV13-1 and TRBJ1-2; D remains unclear. This CDR3 contains 14 residues. V lost 1 base and J lost 0, with 7 bases in between. Germline CDR1 is NSHNY and CDR2 is SYGAGN. The sequenced CDR3 bases are TGTGCCAGCAGTGATCCCAGCACAAACTCC. This gives the protein CASSDPSTNS. The full CDR3 protein is CASSDPSTNSDYTF.

This clone has just a few counts. The germline and genes are mouse ones. This sample also contains other DNA sequences that code for the same CDR3. The sequenced CDR3 bases are TGTGCCAGCAGGTGGGGGTACTATGCT. This codes for CASRWGYYA. The full CDR3 protein is CASRWGYYAEQFF. The genes are TRBV19 and TRBJ2-1; D is possibly TRBD2 (6 bases). Read coverage stops 4 residues before the CDR3 terminus; the germline J gene supplies the remainder. The CDR3 consists of 13 residues. Germline V gene lookup returns CDR1 FNHDT and CDR2 SITEND (reference sequence). V dropped 5 bases and J dropped 2 bases, with 8 bases sitting between them.

Details on this clone: Genes and germline come from the mouse. The read terminates 3 residues ahead of where the CDR3 ends, so the germline J gene completes it. The chain is built from TRBV13-1 and TRBJ1-6; 9 bases are shared with TRBD1. TRBJ1-6 is treated as an ORF (open reading frame) with a function not yet certain. The trim removed 0 bases at V and 8 bases at J, leaving 3 bases unmatched. Germline CDR1 and CDR2: NSHNY and SYGAGN. CDR3 size: 15 residues. The CDR3 DNA, read in part, is TGTGCCAGCAGTGATGAGGGACAGGGAGATTCGCCC. As protein: CASSDEGQGDSP. The entire CDR3 sequence reads CASSDEGQGDSPLYF.

In this sample, this clone turned up a few times. The genes and germline here are from mouse. Other DNA sequences of this sample code for an identical CDR3. This CDR3 reads CASGGTGGNTGQLYF. CDR3 DNA, as far as it was read: TGTGCCAGCGGGGGGACAGGGGGAAACACCGGG. V gene TRBV13-2 combines with J gene TRBJ2-2; 11 bases line up with TRBD1. The missing CDR3 end, 4 residues past where the read stops, is filled in from the germline J gene. The CDR3 consists of 15 residues. Unmatched junction bases numbered 1, after V lost 5 bases and J lost 1 base. Germline CDR1 is NNHNN and CDR2 is SYGAGS (reference sequence).

As concerns this clone: Gene names are the mouse ones. The read gets to within 4 residues of the CDR3 end, and the germline J gene fills in the rest. J is TRBJ2-7 and V is TRBV1, with 7 bases fitting TRBD2. Per the germline V gene, CDR1 is NSQYPW and CDR2 is LRSPGD (reference sequence). This CDR3 contains 15 residues. V lost 3 bases to trimming and J lost 0 bases; unmatched junction nucleotides: 5. The DNA read from the CDR3 is TGCACCTGCAGTGCTCTCTGGGGGAGCTCCTAT. Its protein is CTCSALWGSSY. The entire CDR3 sequence reads CTCSALWGSSYEQYF.

This clone has only a few counts. Gene names follow the mouse nomenclature. CDR3 in amino acids: CASSDAGTRGSPLYF. Partial CDR3 DNA: TGTGCCAGCAGTGATGCCGGGACACGGGGGTCGCCC. The chain links TRBV13-1 to TRBJ1-6, with D possibly matching TRBD1 (6 bases). The read is 3 residues too short to cover the CDR3 end, so that end is filled in from the germline J gene. TRBJ1-6 is treated as an ORF (open reading frame) with a function not yet certain. Germline loops: CDR1 NSHNY, CDR2 SYGAGN. Trimming removed 0 bases at V and 10 bases at J, with 14 bases between. The CDR3 sequence is 15 residues long.

A word on this clone: It may be a read error: a sequence one base away is much more abundant. Mouse germline and gene names are used. The CDR3 goes on 4 residues after the read ends, and that part is filled in from the germline J gene. The V call is TRBV13-3, the J call TRBJ2-2; D remains unclear. Trimming pared 0 bases from V and 0 bases from J, leaving 6 bases between. Germline V gene sequence: CDR1 NNHDY, CDR2 SYVADS. The CDR3 sequence is 15 residues long. The sequenced CDR3 bases are TGTGCCAGCAGTGATGACAAAACAAACACCGGG. It translates to CASSDDKTNTG. The whole CDR3 is CASSDDKTNTGQLYF.

This clone was detected only a few times. Genes and germline come from the mouse. The CDR3 goes on 4 residues after the read ends, and that part is filled in from the germline J gene. This chain links TRBV13-1 with TRBJ2-3; TRBD1 matches 8 bases. From germline, CDR1 is NSHNY and CDR2 SYGAGN. J lost 2 bases, V lost 0 bases, and 5 bases had no gene match. CDR3 length: 16 amino acids. Partial CDR3 DNA: TGTGCCAGCAGTGATGGGGCAGGGGGCGTTGCAGAA. It encodes CASSDGAGGVAE. The full CDR3 sequence reads CASSDGAGGVAETLYF.

This clone was found many times. Gene labels here are mouse ones. The read ends 4 residues shy of where the CDR3 ends; the end is completed using the germline J gene. The chain uses TRBV17 and TRBJ2-5; 8 bases line up with TRBD2. V lost 0 bases, J lost 2 bases, and 1 base stayed unmatched. The germline V gene has CDR1 MNHDT and CDR2 YYDKIL. The CDR3 is made up of 15 amino acids. The sequenced part of the CDR3 DNA is TGTGCTAGCAGTAGAGATGGGGGGGGCCAAGAC. Its protein is CASSRDGGGQD. The full CDR3 sequence reads CASSRDGGGQDTQYF.

About this clone: Genes and germline are mouse. The missing CDR3 end, 4 residues past where the read stops, is filled in from the germline J gene. Other DNA sequences in this specimen translate into the identical CDR3. The V call is TRBV13-1, the J call TRBJ2-3; 12 nucleotides align to TRBD2. Germline V lookup: CDR1 NSHNY, CDR2 SYGAGN. The CDR3 sequence is 15 residues long. Unmatched junction bases numbered 2, after V lost 2 bases and J lost 4 bases. The CDR3 DNA, read in part, is TGTGCCAGCAGTGAGGGACTGGGGGGATCAGAA. Encoded protein: CASSEGLGGSE. The entire CDR3 sequence reads CASSEGLGGSETLYF.

Concerning this clone: Genes and germline come from the mouse. The read terminates 4 residues before the CDR3 end, so the remaining end is supplied by the germline J gene. V is TRBV13-1 and J is TRBJ2-1; 9 nucleotides align to TRBD1. This CDR3 comprises 15 residues. CDR1 and CDR2 from the germline V gene are NSHNY and SYGAGN. V lost 2 bases and J lost 4; bases outside the gene matches: 4. The CDR3 here is CASSEGDRVYAEQFF. CDR3 DNA (partial): TGTGCCAGCAGTGAGGGGGACAGGGTGTATGCT.